This is a list of T cell receptor beta chains from one sample in a study of T cells in Graves' hyperthyroidism and ophthalmopathy. TCRdb used MiXCR to reprocess the multiplex PCR reads, holding one entry per CDR3 protein. The sample consists of hundreds of thousands of distinct CDR3 sequences, approximately 15% of them appearing once. Source material: blood. These receptor sequences come from a woman younger than 45 with Graves' hyperthyroidism that later progressed to Graves' ophthalmopathy. CDR3s include the opening cysteine and the closing phenylalanine or tryptophan. Each record gives: J gene, V gene, CDR3 protein.

TRBJ1-4 | TRBV13 | CASSLLVGEKLFF
TRBJ2-3 | TRBV28 | CASSSAQGIGTDTQYF
TRBJ1-1 | TRBV9 | CASSAQGGGSMNTEAFF
TRBJ2-7 | TRBV28 | CASRGGTGGNEQYF
TRBJ2-4 | TRBV20-1 | CSASAQGGAKNIQYF
TRBJ1-1 | TRBV4-3 | CASSLEAGRSTEAFF
TRBJ2-7 | TRBV30 | CACGTGGGSYEQYF
TRBJ2-1 | TRBV6-1 | CASSEGLAGISSYNEQFF
TRBJ1-4 | TRBV27 | CASSWRGTNEKLFF
TRBJ1-1 | TRBV6-2/TRBV6-3 | CASTDGAPSDTEAFF
TRBJ2-7 | TRBV12-3/TRBV12-4 | CASGGRSSYEQYF
TRBJ2-3 | TRBV30 | CAWSRTRRGAASTDTQYF
TRBJ2-5 | TRBV2 | CASSGASMAYF
TRBJ1-5 | TRBV27 | CASSLGGGFQPQHF
TRBJ2-1 | TRBV5-6 | CASSLFSGSIYNEQFF
TRBJ2-7 | TRBV10-2 | CASREGPSYEQYF
TRBJ2-7 | TRBV20-1 | CSAQKTGVPYEQYF
TRBJ2-3 | TRBV7-2 | CASTTYTADTQYF
TRBJ2-1 | TRBV18 | CASSPGEPQFF
TRBJ2-6 | TRBV3-1 | CASSQERRASGANVLTF
TRBJ1-5 | TRBV6-1 | CASSQDRGSNQPQHF
TRBJ1-3 | TRBV19 | CASSIGAVENTIYF
TRBJ2-5 | TRBV6-5 | CASSSAGGKETQYF
TRBJ2-3 | TRBV19 | CASRPLSGSTDTQYF
TRBJ1-6 | TRBV12-3/TRBV12-4 | CASSLLDRGESPLHF
TRBJ1-1 | TRBV5-6 | CASSLHTFMNTEAFF
TRBJ2-5 | TRBV28 | CASSLVGRPETQYF
TRBJ2-7 | TRBV6-1 | CASSEQQGVTYEQYF
TRBJ2-7 | TRBV6-2/TRBV6-3 | CASSLPRQGAYEQYF
TRBJ2-1 | TRBV11-2 | CASSSMKPGLLHYNEQFF
TRBJ1-5 | TRBV18 | CASSPGTGGDQPQHF
TRBJ2-1 | TRBV6-2/TRBV6-3 | CASSYFGDNYNEQFF
TRBJ2-3 | TRBV6-2/TRBV6-3 | CASRPSGTSTDTQYF
TRBJ2-3 | TRBV12-3/TRBV12-4 | CASTRGLAGGTDTQYF
TRBJ1-1 | TRBV27 | CASRGLAPEAFF
TRBJ2-1 | TRBV3-1 | CASSQDRKGHEQFF
TRBJ1-1 | TRBV29-1 | CSVGYGEGEAFF
TRBJ1-2 | TRBV6-6 | CASSYSAGGSGYTF
TRBJ2-7 | TRBV29-1 | CSAGQSLNEQYF
TRBJ2-4 | TRBV7-2 | CASSLEGGIGKNIQYF
TRBJ2-7 | TRBV28 | CATLPRESYEQYF
TRBJ1-1 | TRBV3-1 | CASSGEDRNTEAFF
TRBJ2-7 | TRBV2 | CASRKDSTSYEQYF
TRBJ2-1 | TRBV12-3/TRBV12-4 | CASRASGSSYNEQFF